The rows below give T cell receptor beta chains drawn from one sample of a study of blood T cell repertoires in COVID-19. Repertoires were generated with immunoSEQ multiplex PCR, while TCRdb's copy carries only in-frame clones and drops some. The sample carries roughly 430,000 clones, 88% recorded once. Input material: PBMCs or T cells enriched from blood (not recorded which). Every receptor here comes from a woman aged 40 to 50 with acute COVID-19. Each CDR3 is given with its conserved first and last residue. Fields, in order: clone size, J gene, D gene, V gene, CDR3 protein, CDR3 DNA. A D gene is named only where the DNA matches it firmly. Some rows mark clone size as missing; the rest say once, few, many or name a class of expanded clone.

>.|TRBJ1-4|.|TRBV5-1
CASSLEQGSEKLFF
TGCGCCAGCAGCTTGGAACAGGGAAGCGAAAAACTGTTTTTT
>.|TRBJ2-3|TRBD2|TRBV5-1
CASKREGLSDTQYF
TGCGCCAGCAAGAGGGAGGGGTTATCGGATACGCAGTATTTT
>.|TRBJ1-2|.|TRBV3-1/TRBV3-2
CASSQVRTGTRYTF
TGTGCCAGCAGCCAAGTCCGGACGGGAACCCGCTACACCTTC
>.|TRBJ1-2|TRBD1|TRBV9
CASSPQDRAAGYTF
TGTGCCAGCAGCCCACAGGACAGGGCTGCTGGCTACACCTTC
>.|TRBJ2-5|TRBD2|TRBV19
CASSIDWTSGGGPQETQYF
TGTGCCAGTAGTATAGATTGGACTAGCGGGGGAGGTCCCCAAGAGACCCAGTACTTC
>.|TRBJ2-5|TRBD2|TRBV7-2
CASSLSGGVVETQYF
TGTGCCAGCAGCCTTAGCGGGGGGGTTGTAGAGACCCAGTACTTC
>.|TRBJ2-5|TRBD1|TRBV24-1
CATSVHRGDQETQYF
TGTGCCACCAGTGTTCACAGGGGAGATCAGGAGACCCAGTACTTC
>.|TRBJ1-1|.|TRBV5-4
CASSLAGVGTEAFF
TGTGCCAGCAGCTTGGCCGGAGTAGGTACTGAAGCTTTCTTT
>.|TRBJ2-2|.|TRBV5-4
CASSFQNTGELFF
TGTGCCAGCAGCTTCCAGAACACCGGGGAGCTGTTTTTT
>.|TRBJ1-3|.|TRBV18
CASSTGSAGNTIYF
TGTGCCAGCTCGACAGGTTCCGCTGGAAACACCATATATTTT
>many|TRBJ1-2|.|TRBV4-1
CASSQGIGEGPYYGYTF
TGCGCCAGCAGCCAAGGGATAGGGGAGGGGCCCTACTATGGCTACACCTTC
>.|TRBJ1-1|.|TRBV30
CAWSKAGNTEAFF
TGTGCCTGGAGTAAGGCAGGGAACACTGAAGCTTTCTTT
>.|TRBJ2-2|TRBD1|TRBV5-1
CASALLTGGSTGELFF
TGCGCCAGCGCCCTACTGACAGGGGGATCCACCGGGGAGCTGTTTTTT
>.|TRBJ2-7|.|TRBV6-6
CASSFNADYEQYF
TGTGCCAGCAGCTTCAACGCGGACTACGAGCAGTACTTC
>.|TRBJ2-7|.|TRBV7-9
CASSPALGGTYEQYF
TGTGCCAGCAGCCCCGCGCTGGGCGGGACCTACGAGCAGTACTTC
>.|TRBJ2-7|TRBD2|TRBV20-1
CSAGGAYEQYF
TGCAGTGCCGGGGGGGCATACGAGCAGTACTTC
>.|TRBJ1-5|.|TRBV19
CASGPGYGNQPQHF
TGTGCCAGTGGGCCGGGATATGGCAATCAGCCCCAGCATTTT
>.|TRBJ1-2|TRBD1|TRBV4-1
CASSQDQKGAYGYTF
TGCGCCAGCAGCCAAGATCAGAAGGGGGCCTATGGCTACACCTTC
>.|TRBJ2-5|TRBD2|TRBV5-4
CASSLALTSGGAGETQYF
TGTGCCAGCAGCTTGGCCCTGACTAGCGGGGGGGCCGGGGAGACCCAGTACTTC
>.|TRBJ2-7|.|TRBV3-1/TRBV3-2
CASSQGYSPYEQYF
TGTGCCAGCAGCCAAGGGTACAGTCCCTACGAGCAGTACTTC
>.|TRBJ2-3|TRBD2|TRBV5-1
CASRSGTSGTDSTDTQYF
TGCGCCAGCAGGTCCGGGACTAGCGGAACCGATAGCACAGATACGCAGTATTTT
>.|TRBJ2-6|.|TRBV3-1/TRBV3-2
CASSQASASGANVLTF
TGTGCCAGCAGCCAAGCCAGTGCCTCTGGGGCCAACGTCCTGACTTTC
>.|TRBJ2-2|TRBD2|TRBV11-2
CASSFSGGDTGELFF
TGTGCCAGCAGCTTTAGCGGGGGAGACACCGGGGAGCTGTTTTTT
>.|TRBJ1-1|TRBD1|TRBV29-1
CSVGDRVNTEAFF
TGCAGCGTGGGCGACAGGGTGAACACTGAAGCTTTCTTT
>few|TRBJ1-1|.|TRBV28
CASSLILGNEAFF
TGTGCCAGCAGTTTAATACTCGGGAATGAAGCTTTCTTT